A single sample is the source of the 18 T cell receptor beta chains below, sequenced in a study of shared clonotypes between healthy human individuals. Produced via immunoSEQ multiplex PCR; TCRdb's table is partial and in-frame only. The repertoire has roughly 450,000 clones, around 79% of them found once; the top ten carry over 10%. The specimen was PBMCs. The receptors shown here come from a woman in her forties in good health. Some clones in this sample may be carry-over from other donors' samples.

This clone was seen just once. The chain employs TRBV5-1 and TRBJ1-3; D is undetermined. Germline-derived CDR1 and CDR2 are SGHRS and YFSETQ. Between the trimmed V and J ends, which lost 4 bases and 2 bases, there was a span of 7 bases. CDR3 length equals 13 residues. CDR3 in DNA: TGCGCCAGCAGCCCGGAGGCTGGAAACACCATATATTTT. Translation: CASSPEAGNTIYF.

The chain couples TRBV27 to TRBJ1-5; no firm D call. V was shortened by 7 bases and J by 2 bases, with 3 bases between the two germline ends. Germline V gene lookup returns CDR1 MNHEY and CDR2 SMNVEV (reference sequence). The length of the CDR3 is 11 residues. The CDR3 here is CASMGNQPQHF. Here the CDR3 DNA reads TGTGCCAGCATGGGCAATCAGCCCCAGCATTTT.

The J gene is TRBJ1-1, the V gene TRBV19; 8 positions match TRBD1. Per the germline V gene, CDR1 is LNHDA and CDR2 is SQIVND (reference sequence). Unmatched junction bases numbered 5, after V lost 8 bases and J lost 12 bases. CDR3 length: 10 amino acids. The CDR3 loop is CASSQGATFF. The CDR3 DNA reads TGTGCCAGTTCTCAGGGGGCGACTTTCTTT.

This clone was observed a single time. The chain combines TRBV2 with TRBJ2-6; D ambiguous. Germline CDR1 reads SNHLY; CDR2 reads FYNNEI. V was trimmed by 6 bases and J by 0 bases, leaving 9 bases between them. CDR3 length: 15 residues. CDR3 residues: CASRARDSGANVLTF. DNA for the CDR3: TGTGCCAGCAGGGCTAGGGACTCTGGGGCCAACGTCCTGACTTTC.

The V and J genes are TRBV5-1 and TRBJ2-7; 8 bases map to TRBD2. V shed 0 bases, J shed 4 bases, and the junction held 9 bases outside the gene matches. The CDR3 has 16 residues. Germline lookup yields CDR1 SGHRS and CDR2 YFSETQ. The CDR3 sequence: CASSLVGSGSSYEQYF. CDR3 bases: TGCGCCAGCAGCTTGGTGGGGAGCGGGAGTTCGTACGAGCAGTACTTC.

This clone was detected a few times. This sequence joins TRBV29-1 and TRBJ2-7, with 8 nucleotides matching TRBD1. Losses at the gene ends were 3 bases for V and 2 bases for J; bases not matched to a gene: 12. The germline V gene encodes CDR1 SQVTM and CDR2 ANQGSEA. This CDR3 has 16 residues. CDR3 in DNA: TGCAGCGTTGAGGCTTTGACAGGGGAGGCGACCTACGAGCAGTACTTC. Protein sequence: CSVEALTGEATYEQYF.

The chain has TRBV7-2 and TRBJ2-3; TRBD2 matches 11 bases. J was trimmed by 2 bases and V by 5 bases; bases with no gene match: 6. The CDR3 sequence is 16 residues long. Per germline, CDR1 SGHTA and CDR2 FQGNSA. Here the CDR3 DNA reads TGTGCCAGCAGCCAAGGGACTAGCGGCCACACAGATACGCAGTATTTT. Protein sequence: CASSQGTSGHTDTQYF.

A single count supports this clone. The rearrangement joins TRBV27 to TRBJ2-2; D is unresolved. The V and J ends lost 0 bases and 6 bases respectively, with 5 bases between them. The CDR3 extends over 13 amino acids. In germline, CDR1 is MNHEY, CDR2 SMNVEV (reference sequence). CDR3 nucleotide sequence: TGTGCCAGCAGTTTATCGATTTCCGGGGAGCTGTTTTTT. As protein: CASSLSISGELFF.

This clone was seen only once. This rearrangement joins TRBV6-5 to TRBJ1-5, with D tentatively TRBD1 (6 bases). V lost 6 bases and J 1 base, leaving 13 bases between the germline ends. The CDR3 runs 15 residues. Per germline, CDR1 MNHEY and CDR2 SVGAGI. CDR3 coding DNA: TGTGCCAGCAGCCCTCGGGGGGCCAGCAATCAGCCCCAGCATTTT. It translates to CASSPRGASNQPQHF.

This clone has at least ten counts. Other DNA sequences in this sample translate to the same CDR3. The chain combines TRBV27 with TRBJ2-7; 8 bases match TRBD1. Germline V lookup: CDR1 MNHEY, CDR2 SMNVEV (reference sequence). V gave up 2 bases and J gave up 1 base; unmatched junction bases: 4. The CDR3 contains 15 residues. In DNA form, the CDR3 reads TGTGCCAGCAGTTTAGGACAGGGCGCGTCCTACGAGCAGTACTTC. As protein: CASSLGQGASYEQYF.

This CDR3 reads CASSFPSGRPYNEQFF. In DNA form, the CDR3 reads TGTGCCAGCAGCTTCCCTAGCGGGAGGCCCTACAATGAGCAGTTCTTC. The rearrangement links TRBV7-2 to TRBJ2-1, with 11 bases aligning to TRBD2. The germline V gene has CDR1 SGHTA and CDR2 FQGNSA. CDR3 length equals 16 residues. The J segment lost 2 bases and the V segment lost 3 bases, leaving 3 bases of the junction unmatched.

The CDR3 here is CASSYGGQQKLFF. CDR3 coding DNA: TGTGCCAGCAGTTATGGTGGACAGCAAAAACTGTTTTTT. This sequence joins TRBV6-6 and TRBJ1-4; a weak D match, TRBD1 (6 bases). The CDR3 totals 13 residues. Germline V gene lookup returns CDR1 MNHNY and CDR2 SVGAGI (reference sequence). V was pared by 3 bases and J by 9 bases, with 11 bases between.

This clone was detected a few times. The rearrangement links TRBV5-4 to TRBJ1-4; TRBD1 agrees at 9 bases. CDR1 and CDR2 from the germline V gene are SGHNT and YYREEE (reference sequence). V was pared by 4 bases and J by 10 bases, with 2 bases of the junction left unmatched. This CDR3 has 12 residues. The CDR3 region has the DNA TGTGCCAGCAGCACGGACAGGGGAAAACTGTTTTTT. It translates to CASSTDRGKLFF.

The chain is built from TRBV6-5 and TRBJ2-6; D is possibly TRBD1 (5 bases). The length of the CDR3 is 15 residues. Trimming removed 2 bases at V and 2 bases at J, with 7 bases between. Germline CDR1 and CDR2: MNHEY and SVGAGI. DNA of the CDR3: TGTGCCAGCAGTTACAAGGGGCCTGGGGCCAACGTCCTGACTTTC. Translated, it gives CASSYKGPGANVLTF.

The CDR3 nucleotides are TGTGCCAGCAGCCCTAAAACCGGGACTTCAGGCTACGAGCAGTACTTC. It translates to CASSPKTGTSGYEQYF. V and J are TRBV28 and TRBJ2-7, with D possibly matching TRBD2 (6 bases). There are 16 residues in the CDR3. Germline V gives CDR1 MDHEN, CDR2 SYDVKM. The V gene lost 6 bases and the J gene lost 3 bases, with 21 bases spanning the gap.

The V gene is TRBV2, the J gene TRBJ1-2; D is undetermined. Germline loops: CDR1 SNHLY, CDR2 FYNNEI. V was cut by 1 base and J by 4 bases, with 10 bases left in between. The CDR3 covers 14 residues. CDR3 sequence: CASSEVGGGYGYTF. The CDR3 nucleotides are TGTGCCAGCAGTGAAGTGGGAGGAGGCTATGGCTACACCTTC.

The rearrangement uses TRBV5-1 and TRBJ2-5; weak D call: TRBD1 (6 bases). The better agreement between TRBJ2-7 and the DNA end casts doubt on the J call. CDR3 length: 15 amino acids. CDR1 and CDR2 from the germline V gene are SGHRS and YFSETQ. The CDR3 sequence: CASSWTEGTIYEQYF. The CDR3 DNA is TGCGCCAGCAGCTGGACAGAAGGGACAATCTACGAGCAGTACTTC.

The CDR3 coding sequence is TGTGCCAGCAGCTCCCGGGACAGGCGACCTGGGTCTGGGACCTTC. Its translation: CASSSRDRRPGSGTF. The chain combines TRBV13 with TRBJ1-2, with TRBD1 identical over 8 bases. Germline CDR1 reads PRHDT; CDR2 reads FYEKMQ (reference sequence). This CDR3 has 15 residues. Trimming at V came to 4 bases and at J to 14 bases, leaving 18 bases not matched to a gene. The entire variable domain, with the rest obtained from reference TRBV13 and TRBJ1-2, is as follows: AAGVIQSPRHLIKEKRETATLKCYPIPRHDTVYWYQQGPGQDPQFLISFYEKMQSDKGSIPDRFSAQQFSDYHSELNMSSLELGDSALYFCASSSRDRRPGSGTFGSGTRLTVV.